This T cell receptor beta chain is drawn from a study of T cell responses to AZD1222 COVID-19 vaccine. About this clone: Antigen specificity is unknown.

Study conclusions and caveats: Females outnumbered males among donors, who were mostly white British; clonal diversity was possibly underestimated.

J gave up 6 bases and V 3 bases, and 4 bases lay outside the gene matches. The CDR3 runs 12 residues. The germline gives CDR1 DFQATT, CDR2 SNEGSKA (reference sequence). Analysis merged second doses at about 4 or about 12 weeks. TCRdb's table, derived via immunoSEQ multiplex PCR, lists solely in-frame clones and lacks some. The table includes about 130,000 clones, around 90% detected once. The clonotype originates from an adult who received the AZD1222 COVID-19 vaccine. V usage is TRBV20-1 and J usage is TRBJ1-1, with 7 bases lining up with TRBD1. Sequenced material: peripheral blood, taken 28 days after the second AZD1222 dose. CDR3 nucleotide sequence: TGCAGTGCTAGTGGCCAGGGGGCTGAAGCTTTCTTT. The encoded protein is CSASGQGAEAFF.